The rows below give T cell receptor beta chains drawn from one sample of a study of T cell repertoires in aging, cancer and after chemotherapy. TCRdb itself ran the multiplex PCR reads through MiXCR, one entry per CDR3 protein. The sample lists 2,500 to 3,000 distinct CDR3 sequences, about 23% seen once, with 45% to 70% in the top ten. The sample comprised blood. The receptors were sampled from a human donor with a solid tumor. Each CDR3 is given with its conserved first and last residue. A D gene is named only where the DNA matches it firmly. Expanded clones are given a class, and other clones once, few, many or no size at all.

j_gene,d_gene,abundance,v_gene,CDR3nt,CDR3aa
TRBJ2-5,TRBD2,NA,TRBV24-1,TGTGCCACCAGTGGAGGGACTAGCGGGGAAACCCAGTACTTC,CATSGGTSGETQYF
TRBJ2-5,NA,medium-sized,TRBV6-5,TGTGCCAGCAGTCCCCGGCCAACCCAAGAGACCCAGTACTTC,CASSPRPTQETQYF
TRBJ2-3,NA,few,TRBV28,TGTGCCAGCAGCTCACAGTCACGAGGGAGCACAGATACGCAGTATTTT,CASSSQSRGSTDTQYF
TRBJ2-7,NA,few,TRBV28,NA,CASSSSGPLRGYEQYF
TRBJ1-6,NA,NA,TRBV20-1,TGCAGTGCTAGAGATGGGCAGGGTATTCCCCTCTATTCACCCCTCCACTTT,CSARDGQGIPLYSPLHF
TRBJ2-5,NA,medium-sized,TRBV13,TGTGCCAGCAGCTTAGGCTTGGGTCTTTTGTCCGAGACCCAGTACTTC,CASSLGLGLLSETQYF
TRBJ1-1,NA,medium-sized,TRBV29-1,TGCAGCGTTGGTATCCAGGAGAACACTGAAGCTTTCTTT,CSVGIQENTEAFF
TRBJ1-2,TRBD1,medium-sized,TRBV19,TGTGCCACCACTATCAGGACAGGGGTTGGCACTTCCTATGGCTACACCTTC,CATTIRTGVGTSYGYTF
TRBJ2-5,TRBD2,NA,TRBV7-2,TGTGCCAGCAGCACGGGACTAGCGGGGGAAGAGACCCAGTACTTC,CASSTGLAGEETQYF
TRBJ2-1,NA,medium-sized,TRBV5-5,TGTGCCAGCAGCTTGGACAGGGGAGGCTACAATGAGCAGTTCTTC,CASSLDRGGYNEQFF
TRBJ2-7,NA,large,TRBV6-5,TGTGCCAGCAGTTACAGCTCCCCTGCCTACGAGCAGTACTTC,CASSYSSPAYEQYF
TRBJ1-5,TRBD1,few,TRBV6-6,TGTGCCAGCAGTTACAAGGGACAGATTAGCAATCAGCCCCAGCATTTT,CASSYKGQISNQPQHF